This TCR beta chain was identified during a study of identical twins. It was template switching that added a universal primer site, and there were unique molecular identifiers on the cDNA. Each CDR3 protein gets one entry after TCRdb re-called the 5' RACE reads with MiXCR. The sample holds about 920,000 distinct CDR3 sequences; roughly an eighth are singletons and the top ten take around 1.5%. V was clipped by 4 bases and J by 2 bases, with 15 bases between them. CDR3 length: 15 residues. The germline gives CDR1 ENHRY, CDR2 SYGVKD. Comment on this clonotype: The antigen remains unidentified.

Findings and caveats of the study: Among monozygotic twins, out-of-frame TCR alpha sharing exceeded what models predicted. Carriage of fewer insertions was seen in abundant cord blood beta clonotypes, whereas memory repertoires showed none. Analyses of zero insertions could, in part, be confounded by invariant MAIT and iNKT cells.

These data were also reused for a study on yellow fever vaccine responses in identical twins.

This chain links TRBV10-3 with TRBJ2-7; a possible D gene is TRBD1 (6 bases). The sequencing sample was made of PBMCs. The sequence was obtained from a woman aged 18-35 years in good health. CDR3 amino acids: CAISAVQGNPYEQYF. DNA of the CDR3: TGTGCCATCAGTGCAGTACAGGGAAACCCCTACGAGCAGTACTTC.